A single T cell receptor beta chain is shown here with its context. Its cognate antigen is unknown. The data belong to a study of cytomegalovirus exposure and HLA in healthy donors. Study details: Out of 180 million or so T cells, an earlier analysis found 117 million unique TCR beta sequences in total.

Study-level results: Whilst most TCR sequences proved rare, a subset of public TCRs occurred across many donors. According to the study, about 180 TCR beta chains were cytomegalovirus-associated.

The germline V gene encodes CDR1 SGHTA and CDR2 FQGNSA. Trimming removed 5 bases from V and 3 bases from J; junction bases left unmatched: 10. The CDR3 is made up of 16 amino acids. The PCR contained 60 Vbeta and 13 Jbeta primers. Measured with immunoSEQ multiplex PCR; TCRdb has only the in-frame clones, and not every one. Of 95,000 or so clones in the sample, approximately 80% are singletons; the top ten hold approximately 4.2%. This clonotype originated in a woman aged 70-85 years in good health and CMV-seropositive. Source material: PBMCs. The rearrangement links TRBV7-2 to TRBJ1-2; 9 bases line up with TRBD1. The CDR3 DNA sequence: TGTGCCAGCAGCGGGCCGGGACAGGGTTCCTACTATGGCTACACCTTC. Its translation: CASSGPGQGSYYGYTF. Based on the CDR3 plus reference TRBV7-2 and TRBJ1-2, the full variable domain is GAGVSQSPSNKVTEKGKDVELRCDPISGHTALYWYRQSLGQGLEFLIYFQGNSAPDKSGLPSDRFSAERTGGSVSTLTIQRTQQEDSAVYLCASSGPGQGSYYGYTFGSGTRLTVV.